This T cell receptor (beta chain) appears in the sequencing data of a study of T cells after yellow fever vaccination. Study conclusions and caveats: Most primary-vaccination clones reappeared after the booster (approximately 95% CD4, approximately 88% CD8). Highly abundant clonotypes carried over from the bulk population could end up in FACS-sorted repertoires as contaminants. When the response was secondary, it was weaker but reached its peak faster, day 5 versus 15.

Details on this clonotype: Antigen specificity is unknown.

Generation of TCR cDNA used 5'RACE template switching (which added a universal primer site and UMIs). TCRdb re-called the 5' RACE reads through MiXCR, storing one row per CDR3 protein. The repertoire holds 250,000 to 300,000 distinct CDR3 sequences, with 10% to 15% as singletons. CDR3 length: 16 amino acids. Between the trimmed V and J ends, which lost 2 bases and 1 base, there was a span of 12 bases. Sequenced here: CD4+ T cells sorted from PBMCs, sampled 45 days after the yellow fever booster vaccination. This TCR derives from a man aged 25-45 years who received the YFV17D yellow fever vaccine. This chain connects TRBV12-3 or TRBV12-4 to TRBJ1-3; no firm D call. In nucleotides, the CDR3 is TGTGCCAGCAGTTTAAGTTCATCGAGATCTGGAAACACCATATATTTT. This translates into CASSLSSSRSGNTIYF.